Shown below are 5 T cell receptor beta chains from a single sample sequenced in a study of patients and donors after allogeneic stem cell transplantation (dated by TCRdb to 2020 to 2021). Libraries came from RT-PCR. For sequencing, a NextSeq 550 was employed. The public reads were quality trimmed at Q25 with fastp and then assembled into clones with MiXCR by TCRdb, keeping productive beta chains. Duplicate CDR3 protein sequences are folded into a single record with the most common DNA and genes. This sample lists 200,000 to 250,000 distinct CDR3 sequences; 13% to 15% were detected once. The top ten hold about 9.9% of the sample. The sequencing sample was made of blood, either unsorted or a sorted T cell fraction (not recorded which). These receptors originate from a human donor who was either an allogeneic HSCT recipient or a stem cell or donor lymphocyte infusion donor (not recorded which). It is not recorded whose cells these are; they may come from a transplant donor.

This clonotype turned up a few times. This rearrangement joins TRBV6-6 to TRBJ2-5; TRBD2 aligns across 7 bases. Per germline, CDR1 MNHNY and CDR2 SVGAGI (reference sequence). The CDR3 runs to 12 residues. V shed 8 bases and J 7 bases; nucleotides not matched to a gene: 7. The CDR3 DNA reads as TGTGCCAGCGTTGGGGGGGGAGGGACCCAGTACTTC. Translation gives CASVGGGGTQYF.

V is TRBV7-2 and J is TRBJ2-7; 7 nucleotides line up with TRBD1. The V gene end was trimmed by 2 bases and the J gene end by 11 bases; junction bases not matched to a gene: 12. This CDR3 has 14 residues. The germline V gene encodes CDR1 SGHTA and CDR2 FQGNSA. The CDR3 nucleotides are TGTGCCAGCAGCTTACGCCCAGGGGGTACCTACGAGTACTTC. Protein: CASSLRPGGTYEYF.

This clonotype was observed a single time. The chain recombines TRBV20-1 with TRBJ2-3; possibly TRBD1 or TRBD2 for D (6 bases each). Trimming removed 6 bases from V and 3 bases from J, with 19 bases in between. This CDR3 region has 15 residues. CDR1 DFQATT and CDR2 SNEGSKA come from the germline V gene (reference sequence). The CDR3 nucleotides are TGCAGTGCCCCACTTGTGGGGGGCCTTACAGATACGCAGTATTTT. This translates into CSAPLVGGLTDTQYF.

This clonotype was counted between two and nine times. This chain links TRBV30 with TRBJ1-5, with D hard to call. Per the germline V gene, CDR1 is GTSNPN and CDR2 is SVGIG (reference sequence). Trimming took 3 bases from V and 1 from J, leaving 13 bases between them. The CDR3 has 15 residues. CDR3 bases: TGTGCCTGGAGCTCTGGAGGAAGGAGCAATCAGCCCCAGCATTTT. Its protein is CAWSSGGRSNQPQHF.

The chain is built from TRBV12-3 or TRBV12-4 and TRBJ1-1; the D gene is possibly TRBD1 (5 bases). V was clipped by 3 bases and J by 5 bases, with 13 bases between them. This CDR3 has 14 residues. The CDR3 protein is CASSLGWGETEAFF. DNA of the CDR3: TGTGCCAGCAGTTTGGGTTGGGGCGAGACTGAAGCTTTCTTT.